This is a list of T cell receptor beta chains from one sample in a study of T-cell memory formation after mild COVID-19. Each CDR3 protein gets one entry after TCRdb re-called the 5' RACE reads with MiXCR. Of 35,000 to 50,000 distinct CDR3 sequences in the sample, around 6.6% are singletons; the top ten hold roughly 0.79%. Input material: PBMCs or a T cell subset sorted from them (not recorded which). The source of these receptors is an adult who had mild COVID-19 (a few samples of this study predate the infection). Cell type and time point are not known. The CDR3 runs from the conserved cysteine through the conserved F or W. The D gene is left open where the match is weak. Clone size is given for some rows only: seen once, a few or many times, or a class if the clone is expanded.

D: NA; V: TRBV7-2; J: TRBJ1-5; size: NA; CDR3: CASSLMGASNNQPQHF; DNA: TGTGCCAGCAGCTTAATGGGGGCGAGTAACAATCAGCCCCAGCATTTT
D: NA; V: TRBV5-5; J: TRBJ2-6; size: few; CDR3: CASSLPGAGANVLTF; DNA: TGTGCCAGCAGCTTACCAGGGGCTGGGGCCAACGTCCTGACTTTC
D: NA; V: TRBV10-3; J: TRBJ2-5; size: NA; CDR3: CAISEDGGAWRKETQYF; DNA: TGTGCCATCAGTGAAGATGGGGGAGCGTGGCGGAAAGAGACCCAGTACTTC
D: NA; V: TRBV7-2; J: TRBJ2-1; size: many; CDR3: CASSLLGGGNEQFF; DNA: TGTGCCAGCAGCTTACTAGGGGGGGGCAATGAGCAGTTCTTC
D: NA; V: TRBV7-3; J: TRBJ1-1; size: few; CDR3: CASSPTPGANTEAFF; DNA: TGTGCCAGCAGCCCGACTCCCGGGGCGAACACTGAAGCTTTCTTT
D: TRBD1; V: TRBV20-1; J: TRBJ2-7; size: many; CDR3: CSARDTGQGYEQYF; DNA: TGCAGTGCTAGAGATACTGGACAGGGCTACGAGCAGTACTTC
D: TRBD1; V: TRBV9; J: TRBJ1-1; size: NA; CDR3: CASSVSLGQGNTEAFF; DNA: TGTGCCAGCAGCGTGAGCCTGGGACAGGGGAACACTGAAGCTTTCTTT
D: NA; V: TRBV12-3/TRBV12-4; J: TRBJ2-7; size: many; CDR3: CASSNPPPWPSEQYF; DNA: TGTGCCAGCAGTAACCCCCCTCCCTGGCCCTCCGAGCAGTACTTC
D: TRBD1; V: TRBV24-1; J: TRBJ2-5; size: few; CDR3: CATSDLGTAQETQYF; DNA: TGTGCCACCAGTGATCTGGGGACAGCACAAGAGACCCAGTACTTC
D: NA; V: TRBV6-2/TRBV6-3; J: TRBJ2-3; size: few; CDR3: CASSLGGVADTQYF; DNA: TGTGCCAGCAGTTTGGGGGGCGTAGCAGATACGCAGTATTTT
D: TRBD2; V: TRBV7-8; J: TRBJ2-3; size: NA; CDR3: CASSSGGTSAVFGTDTQYF; DNA: TGTGCCAGCAGCTCCGGAGGGACTAGCGCAGTTTTTGGCACAGATACGCAGTATTTT
D: NA; V: TRBV18; J: TRBJ2-1; size: NA; CDR3: CASSLNDSGEKQFF; DNA: TGTGCCAGCTCACTTAACGACTCAGGAGAGAAGCAGTTCTTC
D: TRBD2; V: TRBV7-9; J: TRBJ2-1; size: NA; CDR3: CASSLARTSGANEQFF; DNA: TGTGCCAGCAGCTTAGCGCGGACTAGCGGGGCGAATGAGCAGTTCTTC
D: TRBD1; V: TRBV7-9; J: TRBJ1-4; size: NA; CDR3: CASSLDRGPPEKLFF; DNA: TGTGCCAGCAGCTTAGATAGGGGGCCCCCTGAAAAACTGTTTTTT
D: TRBD1; V: TRBV5-5; J: TRBJ1-5; size: many; CDR3: CASSMGQGNYQPQHF; DNA: TGTGCCAGCAGCATGGGACAGGGGAACTATCAGCCCCAGCATTTT
D: NA; V: TRBV3-1; J: TRBJ2-2; size: many; CDR3: CASSPPGLSTGELFF; DNA: TGTGCCAGCAGCCCGCCGGGACTTTCCACCGGGGAGCTGTTTTTT
D: NA; V: TRBV5-1; J: TRBJ2-7; size: many; CDR3: CASSWGGNSYEQYF; DNA: TGCGCCAGCAGCTGGGGGGGCAACTCCTACGAGCAGTACTTC
D: NA; V: TRBV11-3; J: TRBJ1-5; size: few; CDR3: CASSFGVDQPQHF; DNA: TGTGCCAGCAGCTTTGGGGTTGATCAGCCCCAGCATTTT
D: TRBD2; V: TRBV6-5; J: TRBJ2-2; size: many; CDR3: CASRYEGGIGELFF; DNA: TGTGCCAGCAGATATGAGGGAGGGATCGGGGAGCTGTTTTTT
D: NA; V: TRBV19; J: TRBJ1-1; size: NA; CDR3: CASSISSGNTEAFF; DNA: TGTGCCAGTAGTATTAGTTCTGGGAACACTGAAGCTTTCTTT